This T cell receptor (beta chain) was captured by sequencing in a study of T cell responses to AZD1222 COVID-19 vaccine. Findings and caveats of the study: After the peak T cell response, and only then, were repertoires sampled. Reportedly, nearly half of unique spike TCRs recognized epitopes outside B.1.351/B.1.1.7 mutations. Only 5 or 6 AZD1222 recipients were seropositive at baseline. Two doses of AZD1222 preceded a rise in Spike-specific TCR breadth and depth.

Here immunoSEQ multiplex PCR was the method, and the copy in TCRdb shows in-frame clones only, minus some. The sample holds 200,000 to 250,000 clones, roughly 94% seen once. V dropped 0 bases and J dropped 0 bases, with 6 bases sitting between them. The length of the CDR3 is 15 residues. The V gene's germline CDR1 is SGHNT and CDR2 YENEEA. In regard to this clone: Antigen specificity is unknown.

This specimen consisted of peripheral blood, obtained 28 days after the second dose of the MenACWY control vaccine. This TCR came from an adult who received the MenACWY meningococcal vaccine as a control. The chain carries TRBV11-3 and TRBJ2-1; perhaps TRBD2 as D (6 bases). The CDR3 loop is CASSLDGSSYNEQFF. CDR3 in DNA: TGTGCCAGCAGCTTAGACGGGAGCTCCTACAATGAGCAGTTCTTC. The complete variable domain, with remaining parts taken from reference TRBV11-3 and TRBJ2-1, reads EAGVVQSPRYKIIEKKQPVAFWCNPISGHNTLYWYLQNLGQGPELLIRYENEEAVDDSQLPKDRFSAERLKGVDSTLKIQPAELGDSAVYLCASSLDGSSYNEQFFGPGTRLTVL.